These 18 T cell receptor beta chains were all obtained from the same sample, sequenced in a study of glioma-infiltrating T cells. Amplification of TCR alpha and beta CDR3 regions from RNA used iRepertoire nested multiplex PCR. TCRdb redid the calling of the multiplex PCR reads with MiXCR, one entry per CDR3 protein. The sample has about 380,000 distinct CDR3 sequences, 41% seen once. Sequencing used glioma tissue, nonneoplastic brain tissue, or PBMCs (not recorded which). These receptors were collected from a human donor with low-grade glioma or glioblastoma, undergoing nonglioma brain surgery, or in good health (not recorded which).

This clonotype appeared once. The conserved closing phenylalanine or tryptophan is absent in this CDR3, likely reflecting a read error. The rearrangement uses TRBV6-6 and TRBJ2-7; 7 positions agree with TRBD2. Germline trimming cut 5 bases from V and 2 bases from J; bases unmatched to any gene: 12. Germline CDR1 is MNHNY and CDR2 is SVGAGI (reference sequence). The CDR3 covers 16 residues. Here the CDR3 reads CASSTARTRNTYEQYL. The CDR3 DNA is TGTGCCAGCAGTACCGCCCGGACTAGAAATACCTACGAGCAGTACTTA.

This clonotype was seen more than once but under ten times. This chain links TRBV6-1 with TRBJ2-5; no definite D call. The CDR3 covers 14 residues. Germline-derived CDR1 and CDR2 are MNHNS and SASEGT. The V and J ends lost 6 bases and 0 bases respectively, with 11 bases between them. CDR3 in DNA: TGTGCCAGCAGCCCAGGATCGTACCAAGAGACCCAGTACTTC. The encoded protein is CASSPGSYQETQYF.

Concerning this clonotype: A single base separates this from a much larger clone, so it may be a read error. The chain combines TRBV20-1 with TRBJ2-3; 9 bases fit TRBD2. The CDR3 contains 17 residues. CDR1 and CDR2 from the germline V gene are DFQATT and SNEGSKA (reference sequence). CDR3 region: CNASGGRGSWAADTQYF. The CDR3 DNA reads as TGCAATGCTAGCGGCGGGAGGGGGTCCTGGGCCGCAGATACGCAGTATTTT.

This clonotype came up many times. The chain recombines TRBV27 with TRBJ1-2, with D uncertain. The V end lost 3 bases, the J end lost 4 bases, and 9 bases lay between the germline ends. CDR3 length equals 13 residues. The germline V gene has CDR1 MNHEY and CDR2 SMNVEV (reference sequence). The CDR3 sequence is CASSFGGAYGYTF. CDR3 nucleotide sequence: TGTGCCAGCAGTTTCGGAGGTGCCTATGGCTACACCTTC.

This clonotype was seen ten or more times. The chain uses TRBV20-1 and TRBJ1-1; D is perhaps TRBD1 (5 bases). V lost 0 bases to trimming and J lost 5 bases, with 13 bases between them. CDR1 DFQATT and CDR2 SNEGSKA come from the germline V gene (reference sequence). The CDR3 has 14 residues. The CDR3, as DNA: TGCAGTGCTAGAGATACGGGGGAATCGACTGAAGCTTTCTTT. It specifies CSARDTGESTEAFF.

The chain is built from TRBV5-1 and TRBJ1-2; D perhaps matches TRBD1 (5 bases). V was cut by 3 bases and J by 1 base, with 16 bases left in between. The CDR3 has 16 amino acids. The V gene's germline CDR1 is SGHRS and CDR2 YFSETQ. For the CDR3, the DNA is TGCGCCAGCAGCTCCGGGGACCCAGGCGATAACTATGGCTACACCTTC. Translation: CASSSGDPGDNYGYTF.

This clonotype was seen many times. This chain connects TRBV7-2 to TRBJ2-1, with TRBD2 matching 15 bases. V lost 4 bases to trimming and J lost 7 bases; unmatched junction nucleotides: 2. This CDR3 has 15 amino acids. Germline loops: CDR1 SGHTA, CDR2 FQGNSA. CDR3 loop: CASSYGLAGGNEQFF. The CDR3, as DNA: TGTGCCAGCAGCTACGGACTAGCGGGAGGGAATGAGCAGTTCTTC. Full variable domain (outside the CDR3, taken from reference TRBV7-2 and TRBJ2-1): GAGVSQSPSNKVTEKGKDVELRCDPISGHTALYWYRQSLGQGLEFLIYFQGNSAPDKSGLPSDRFSAERTGGSVSTLTIQRTQQEDSAVYLCASSYGLAGGNEQFFGPGTRLTVL.

This clonotype has only a few counts. V gene TRBV28 combines with J gene TRBJ1-1, with TRBD1 as a possible D gene (5 bases). Germline loops: CDR1 MDHEN, CDR2 SYDVKM. The V gene lost 4 bases and the J gene lost 5 bases, with 8 bases spanning the gap. The CDR3 totals 12 residues. Here the CDR3 DNA reads TGTGCCAGCAGTTGCAGGGCGACTGAAGCTTTCTTT. The encoded protein is CASSCRATEAFF.

Notes on this clonotype: One end of the junction does not line up with germline, which may come from a read error. The rearrangement links TRBV25-1 to TRBJ2-5; D possibly corresponds to TRBD1 (6 bases). The CDR3 is made up of 16 amino acids. Germline CDR1 MGHDK, CDR2 SYGVNS. CDR3 DNA sequence: TGTGCCAGCAGTGAATATGGGGGCCCCTTCCAAGAGGCCCAGTACTTC. It translates to CASSEYGGPFQEAQYF. Combining the CDR3 with reference TRBV25-1 and TRBJ2-5 gives the whole variable domain EADIYQTPRYLVIGTGKKITLECSQTMGHDKMYWYQQDPGMELHLIHYSYGVNSTEKGDLSSESTVSRIRTEHFPLTLESARPSHTSQYLCASSEYGGPFQEAQYFGPGTRLLVL.

The chain couples TRBV7-3 to TRBJ2-2; D assignment may be TRBD1 or TRBD2 (5 bases each). V lost 2 bases to trimming and J lost 4 bases, with 8 bases between them. Germline V gene data show CDR1 as SGHTA and CDR2 as FQGTGA. The CDR3 contains 14 residues. DNA of the CDR3: TGTGCCAGCAGCTTACAGGGAGCCACCGGGGAGCTGTTTTTT. Its translation: CASSLQGATGELFF. The full variable domain, with the rest looked up from reference TRBV7-3 and TRBJ2-2, is GAGVSQTPSNKVTEKGKYVELRCDPISGHTALYWYRQSLGQGPEFLIYFQGTGAADDSGLPNDRFFAVRPEGSVSTLKIQRTERGDSAVYLCASSLQGATGELFFGEGSRLTVL.

Details on this clonotype: A much more abundant neighbour one base away suggests this may be a read error. The V call is TRBV20-1, the J call TRBJ1-1, with 8 bases matching TRBD1. Germline CDR1 and CDR2: DFQATT and SNEGSKA (reference sequence). The CDR3 extends over 14 amino acids. The CDR3: CSATSDRVNTGAFF. Written as DNA, the CDR3 is TGCAGTGCTACCTCGGACAGGGTGAACACTGGAGCTTTCTTT.

This chain connects TRBV6-1 to TRBJ2-7, with 12 bases matching TRBD2. The length of the CDR3 is 17 residues. Per the germline V gene, CDR1 is MNHNS and CDR2 is SASEGT. Trimming took 2 bases from V and 9 from J; bases not matched to a gene: 14. The CDR3 here is CASSEILTSGSYCGQYF. The CDR3 nucleotides read TGTGCCAGCAGTGAAATCCTGACTAGCGGGAGTTACTGCGGGCAGTACTTC.

The chain is built from TRBV2 and TRBJ2-3, with 7 bases lining up with TRBD2. Trimming removed 8 bases from V and 4 bases from J; junction bases left unmatched: 6. This CDR3 is 13 amino acids long. Germline V CDR1 and CDR2: SNHLY, FYNNEI. CDR3: CASDGRSADTQYF. As DNA, the CDR3 is TGTGCCAGCGACGGGAGGTCTGCAGATACGCAGTATTTT.

This clonotype has ten or more counts. The CDR3 DNA sequence: TGCAGTGTATGGACAGGCTCCCTTAACTATGGCTACACCTTC. It codes for CSVWTGSLNYGYTF. The V call is TRBV20-1, the J call TRBJ1-2; 7 nucleotides align to TRBD1. The CDR3 consists of 14 residues. V trimming: 7 bases; J trimming: 1 base; junction bases outside the gene matches: 9. Per the germline V gene, CDR1 is DFQATT and CDR2 is SNEGSKA (reference sequence).

The rearrangement uses TRBV19 and TRBJ2-7; D is ambiguous. Trimming shortened V by 9 bases and J by 3 bases, and 21 bases separated the two germline ends. Germline CDR1 is LNHDA and CDR2 is SQIVND (reference sequence). The CDR3 consists of 15 residues. As DNA, the CDR3 is TGTGCCAGCAGCTTATCAGGTCCACAAAGCTACGAGCAGTACTTC. This gives the protein CASSLSGPQSYEQYF.

For this clonotype: Likely a read error: the CDR3 ends without its conserved phenylalanine or tryptophan. CDR3 in amino acids: CASSQAGIYGYGYTS. CDR3 DNA sequence: TGTGCCAGCAGCCAAGCGGGGATCTACGGCTATGGCTACACCTCC. The chain combines TRBV14 with TRBJ1-2; D gene ambiguous. Per the germline V gene, CDR1 is SGHDN and CDR2 is FVKESK. V was cut by 1 base and J by 4 bases, with 13 bases left in between. The CDR3 contains 15 residues.

This clonotype has a handful of counts. The V gene is TRBV28, the J gene TRBJ2-7, with 8 bases that match TRBD2. Per the germline V gene, CDR1 is MDHEN and CDR2 is SYDVKM. The CDR3 sequence is 16 residues long. V shed 5 bases, J shed 2 bases, and the junction held 11 bases outside the gene matches. The CDR3 nucleotides read TGTGCCAGCAGTAATGGCGGTAGCGGGGTTCCCTACGAGCAGTACTTC. Translation gives CASSNGGSGVPYEQYF.

Concerning this clonotype: This may arise from a read error, as a much more abundant clone is one base away. DNA for the CDR3: TGTGCCAGCCATGACAGATCCTACAGTGAGCAGTTCTTC. It translates to CASHDRSYSEQFF. V gene TRBV28 combines with J gene TRBJ2-1; tentatively, D is TRBD1 (5 bases). The V gene's germline CDR1 is MDHEN and CDR2 SYDVKM. The CDR3 has 13 amino acids.